The rows below give T cell receptor beta chains drawn from one sample of a study of T-cell reconstitution after alpha-beta-depleted transplantation in children. TCRdb used MiXCR to reprocess the PCR reads, holding one entry per CDR3 protein. The sample lists roughly 790,000 distinct CDR3 sequences; 15% to 20% were seen once. Material: PBMCs, mostly from graft donor cells, obtained 360 days after TCRalphabeta/CD19-depleted stem cell transplant. These receptor sequences come from a male patient between 5 and 17 years old who had a stem cell transplant for acute lymphoblastic leukemia, so the T cells may come from the graft donor. CDR3s include the opening cysteine and the closing phenylalanine or tryptophan. Each record gives: J gene, V gene, CDR3 length, CDR3 protein.

j_call: TRBJ1-1
v_call: TRBV12-3/TRBV12-4
cdr3_length: 14
cdr3_aa: CASSFRQVSTEAFF

j_call: TRBJ1-1
v_call: TRBV11-2
cdr3_length: 13
cdr3_aa: CASSLSPTSEAFF

j_call: TRBJ2-2
v_call: TRBV7-8
cdr3_length: 15
cdr3_aa: CASSLYRDNTGELFF

j_call: TRBJ1-2
v_call: TRBV29-1
cdr3_length: 13
cdr3_aa: CSVQQGTSDGYTF

j_call: TRBJ1-2
v_call: TRBV5-1
cdr3_length: 16
cdr3_aa: CASSPYLDRELYGYTF

j_call: TRBJ1-5
v_call: TRBV5-5
cdr3_length: 15
cdr3_aa: CASSSWGVEHMPQHF

j_call: TRBJ2-4
v_call: TRBV4-1
cdr3_length: 17
cdr3_aa: CASSQGESLLAKNIQYF

j_call: TRBJ2-1
v_call: TRBV11-1
cdr3_length: 17
cdr3_aa: CASSLALTGWGYNEQFF

j_call: TRBJ2-5
v_call: TRBV5-1
cdr3_length: 14
cdr3_aa: CASSLQGSGETQYF

j_call: TRBJ1-2
v_call: TRBV20-1
cdr3_length: 14
cdr3_aa: CSASPLGQGNSYTF

j_call: TRBJ2-6
v_call: TRBV4-1
cdr3_length: 20
cdr3_aa: CASSQSRGAGDRSGANVLTF

j_call: TRBJ2-1
v_call: TRBV20-1
cdr3_length: 15
cdr3_aa: CSAVQGEAIYNEQFF

j_call: TRBJ2-7
v_call: TRBV6-8
cdr3_length: 15
cdr3_aa: CASSRRDRSSYEQSF

j_call: TRBJ2-7
v_call: TRBV3-1
cdr3_length: 16
cdr3_aa: CASSQDRASLDYEQYF

j_call: TRBJ2-7
v_call: TRBV19
cdr3_length: 13
cdr3_aa: CASSMTGRFEQYF

j_call: TRBJ2-2
v_call: TRBV20-1
cdr3_length: 14
cdr3_aa: CSARSGSNTGELFF

j_call: TRBJ2-1
v_call: TRBV20-1
cdr3_length: 18
cdr3_aa: CSARDWLAGDFSYNEQFF

j_call: TRBJ2-7
v_call: TRBV28
cdr3_length: 16
cdr3_aa: CASSPTGTSGRYEQYF

j_call: TRBJ2-5
v_call: TRBV5-1
cdr3_length: 14
cdr3_aa: CASSLAILGETQYF

j_call: TRBJ2-3
v_call: TRBV15
cdr3_length: 17
cdr3_aa: CATSSDPGGRAVGTQYF

j_call: TRBJ2-5
v_call: TRBV20-1
cdr3_length: 13
cdr3_aa: CSAKGDRAETQYF

j_call: TRBJ2-1
v_call: TRBV5-1
cdr3_length: 16
cdr3_aa: CASSSPGGEGGNEQFF

j_call: TRBJ2-1
v_call: TRBV7-9
cdr3_length: 12
cdr3_aa: CASSSVSNEQFF

j_call: TRBJ2-1
v_call: TRBV7-9
cdr3_length: 15
cdr3_aa: CASSLRGLAVDEQFF

j_call: TRBJ1-2
v_call: TRBV7-9
cdr3_length: 13
cdr3_aa: CASSFEGVYGYTF

j_call: TRBJ2-4
v_call: TRBV4-2
cdr3_length: 18
cdr3_aa: CASSQNPPTSGVKNIQYF

j_call: TRBJ2-4
v_call: TRBV4-1
cdr3_length: 19
cdr3_aa: CASSQGLAGGYLAKNIQYF

j_call: TRBJ2-1
v_call: TRBV9
cdr3_length: 14
cdr3_aa: CASSGLTSGDEQFF

j_call: TRBJ2-1
v_call: TRBV11-3
cdr3_length: 14
cdr3_aa: CASSSPGWAGKQFF

j_call: TRBJ2-7
v_call: TRBV29-1
cdr3_length: 14
cdr3_aa: CSVEPLSTSYEQYF

j_call: TRBJ2-1
v_call: TRBV7-3
cdr3_length: 16
cdr3_aa: CASSLTGLATYNEQFF

j_call: TRBJ2-3
v_call: TRBV5-1
cdr3_length: 15
cdr3_aa: CASSFGLAGSDTQYF

j_call: TRBJ2-7
v_call: TRBV10-3
cdr3_length: 14
cdr3_aa: CAISVEESSYEQYF

j_call: TRBJ2-7
v_call: TRBV20-1
cdr3_length: 15
cdr3_aa: CSARGLDIHSYEQYF

j_call: TRBJ2-1
v_call: TRBV15
cdr3_length: 16
cdr3_aa: CATSRDDGSRYNEQFF

j_call: TRBJ2-1
v_call: TRBV7-9
cdr3_length: 16
cdr3_aa: CASSPLRAPSYNEQFF

j_call: TRBJ2-5
v_call: TRBV6-2/TRBV6-3
cdr3_length: 14
cdr3_aa: CASILAGGGETQYF

j_call: TRBJ2-5
v_call: TRBV12-3/TRBV12-4
cdr3_length: 13
cdr3_aa: CASKWIAGETQYF

j_call: TRBJ2-5
v_call: TRBV29-1
cdr3_length: 13
cdr3_aa: CSVETGGEETQYF

j_call: TRBJ2-2
v_call: TRBV25-1
cdr3_length: 15
cdr3_aa: CASSESGGNTGELFF

j_call: TRBJ1-4
v_call: TRBV29-1
cdr3_length: 15
cdr3_aa: CSVEDVDTGREKLFF

j_call: TRBJ1-1
v_call: TRBV20-1
cdr3_length: 14
cdr3_aa: CSAPDRVWNTEAFF

j_call: TRBJ2-5
v_call: TRBV12-3/TRBV12-4
cdr3_length: 12
cdr3_aa: CASGKKHETQYF

j_call: TRBJ2-3
v_call: TRBV29-1
cdr3_length: 16
cdr3_aa: CSVEARLAGGTDTQYF

j_call: TRBJ2-7
v_call: TRBV18
cdr3_length: 15
cdr3_aa: CASATTRDTSYEQYF